This T cell receptor (beta chain) originates from a study of cytomegalovirus exposure and HLA in healthy donors. As for the study in general: Approximately 190 million T cells yielded more than 90 million unique TCR beta sequences, as an earlier analysis found. Study-wide findings and caveats: It emerged from a later analysis that several of the most significant clusters appeared to be linked to common viral pathogens. Clonal expansion was found to be greater in HLA-associated TCR beta chains than in equally common others in a later analysis.

Every donor was a healthy person donating bone marrow. The PCR employed 60 Vbeta primers together with 13 Jbeta primers. The table came from immunoSEQ multiplex PCR; TCRdb's copy has only in-frame clones and leaves some out. In the table there are more than 150,000 clones, around 80% of which are singletons. This CDR3 region has 16 residues. After removal of 5 bases from V and 7 bases from J, the junction contained 10 bases not matched to a gene. Looked up from germline, CDR1 is LNHDA and CDR2 is SQIVND (reference sequence). As to this clone: Its antigen is unidentified.

Specimen: PBMCs. The receptor's source is a woman aged 25 to 39 in good health and CMV-seronegative. The chain has TRBV19 and TRBJ2-1; TRBD2 agrees at 11 bases. The CDR3: CASSLRLAGTGNEQFF. The CDR3 DNA reads as TGTGCCAGTAGTCTTAGACTAGCGGGGACGGGGAATGAGCAGTTCTTC.